This T cell receptor beta chain came from a study of shared clonotypes between healthy human individuals. Whole-study context: The people who gave samples were a couple of women and a few men aged 18 to 49.

As regards this clone: Antigen specificity is unknown.

PCR replicates from unsorted PBMC used roughly 300 ng DNA, and this amount was approximately 30,000 T cell genomes. Measured with immunoSEQ multiplex PCR; TCRdb has only the in-frame clones, and not every one. The data hold more than 400,000 clones, with approximately 78% observed a single time. Study observations and caveats: The genetic and exposure-history diversity represented was limited by few donors.

V lost 5 bases and J lost 6; bases outside the gene matches: 5. The germline V gene encodes CDR1 SGHVS and CDR2 FNYEAQ. The CDR3 is made up of 15 amino acids. Material: PBMCs. The gene calls are TRBV7-6 and TRBJ2-2, with TRBD2 matching 11 bases. This receptor was identified in a middle-aged woman in good health. Some clones in this sample may be carry-over from other donors' samples. The CDR3: CASSELAGGPGELFF. The CDR3 nucleotides read TGTGCCAGCAGCGAGCTAGCGGGAGGCCCCGGGGAGCTGTTTTTT.